This TCR beta chain was observed in a study of T cell repertoires in cytomegalovirus infection. About the study: CMV epitopes, recently identified HLA-C-restricted and well-studied HLA-B-restricted, were used. Signatures in public TCR beta sequences pointed to both CMV infection and matching HLA type. Overall study findings and caveats: Identification of carriers of CMV plus the relevant HLA was achieved through cumulative public TCR beta family frequency. The study found HLA-C-restricted CMV-specific TCR beta clonotypes dominating the ex vivo response.

For this clonotype: Its antigen is unknown.

TCRdb re-derived calls from the reads in MiXCR, one entry per CDR3 protein. The sample holds more than 45,000 distinct CDR3 sequences, roughly 20% seen once. Germline lookup yields CDR1 MGHDK and CDR2 SYGVNS. The CDR3 is 16 residues long. V lost 4 bases, J lost 7 bases, and 23 bases lay in between. The sample was CD8+ T cells from cultured PBMCs, taken from culture after CMV antigen stimulation. The V and J genes are TRBV25-1 and TRBJ2-7; D gene uncertain. This TCR was recovered from a human donor in good health (CMV status not recorded). Some clones in this sample may be carry-over from other donors' samples. CDR3 sequence reads: CASSGSTVPMVGEQYF. DNA of the CDR3: TGTGCCAGCAGTGGGAGTACCGTCCCGATGGTTGGAGAGCAGTACTTC.